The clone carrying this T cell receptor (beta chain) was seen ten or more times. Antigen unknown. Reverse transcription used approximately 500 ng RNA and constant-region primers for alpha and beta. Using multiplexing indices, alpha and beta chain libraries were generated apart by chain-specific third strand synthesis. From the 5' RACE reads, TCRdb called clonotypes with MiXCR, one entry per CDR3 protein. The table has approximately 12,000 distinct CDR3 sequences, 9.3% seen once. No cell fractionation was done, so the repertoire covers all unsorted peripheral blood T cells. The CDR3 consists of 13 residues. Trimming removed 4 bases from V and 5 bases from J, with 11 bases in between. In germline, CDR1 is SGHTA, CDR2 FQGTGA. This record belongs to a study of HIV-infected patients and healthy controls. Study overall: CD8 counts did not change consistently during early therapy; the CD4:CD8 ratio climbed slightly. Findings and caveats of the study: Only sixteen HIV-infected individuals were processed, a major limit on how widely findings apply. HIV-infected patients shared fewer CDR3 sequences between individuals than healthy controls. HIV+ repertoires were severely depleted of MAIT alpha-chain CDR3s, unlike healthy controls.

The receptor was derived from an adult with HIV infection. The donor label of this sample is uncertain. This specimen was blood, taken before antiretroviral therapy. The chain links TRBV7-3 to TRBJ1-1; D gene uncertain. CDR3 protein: CASSSLGMTEAFF. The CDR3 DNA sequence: TGTGCCAGCAGCTCCTTAGGGATGACTGAAGCTTTCTTT.